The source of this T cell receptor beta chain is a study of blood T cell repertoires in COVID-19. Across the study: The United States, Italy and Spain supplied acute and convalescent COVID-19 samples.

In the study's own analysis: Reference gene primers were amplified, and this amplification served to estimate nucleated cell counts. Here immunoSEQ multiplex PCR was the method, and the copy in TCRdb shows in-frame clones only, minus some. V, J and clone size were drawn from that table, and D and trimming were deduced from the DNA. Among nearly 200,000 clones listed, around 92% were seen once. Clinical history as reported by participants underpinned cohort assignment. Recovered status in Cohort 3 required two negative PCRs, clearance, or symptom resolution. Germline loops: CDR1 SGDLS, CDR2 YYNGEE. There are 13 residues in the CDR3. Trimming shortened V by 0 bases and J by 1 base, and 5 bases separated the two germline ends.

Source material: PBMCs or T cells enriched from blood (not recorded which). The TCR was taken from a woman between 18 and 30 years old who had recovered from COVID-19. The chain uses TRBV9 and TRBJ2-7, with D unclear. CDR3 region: CASSVGLSYEQYF. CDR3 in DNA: TGTGCCAGCAGCGTAGGTCTATCCTACGAGCAGTACTTC.